These T cell receptor beta chains were read from a single sample in a study of graft-versus-host responses after intestinal transplantation. The protocol was immunoSEQ multiplex PCR, while the TCRdb copy is restricted to in-frame clones and leaves out a portion. Among tens of thousands of clones listed, less than 95% were seen once. Which antigens these TCRs recognize remains unknown. The sequences come from unstimulated CD4+ T cells sorted from spleen or lymph node cells, collected before transplant. These receptors were taken from a human donor who was the organ donor for an intestinal transplant. Both conserved end residues are part of each CDR3. A D gene is named only where the DNA matches it firmly. Size is omitted from some rows. Given values are once, few, many or a class for expanded clones.

. | TRBD1 | TRBJ1-2 | 13 | TRBV6-1 | CASRTDRGRGYTF | TGTGCCAGCAGGACCGACAGGGGGCGAGGCTACACCTTC
. | . | TRBJ2-5 | 13 | TRBV7-2 | CASSPHGAWTQYF | TGTGCCAGCAGCCCTCATGGGGCCTGGACCCAGTACTTC
. | . | TRBJ2-7 | 13 | TRBV30 | CAWSVQVSYEQYF | TGTGCCTGGAGTGTGCAGGTCTCCTACGAGCAGTACTTC
. | TRBD1 | TRBJ1-2 | 19 | TRBV15 | CATSREWVRGASSSYGYTF | TGTGCCACCAGCAGAGAATGGGTCAGGGGGGCATCGAGTAGCTATGGCTACACCTTC
. | . | TRBJ2-7 | 13 | TRBV2 | CASRRASAHEQYF | TGTGCCAGCCGTCGGGCTAGCGCCCACGAGCAGTACTTC
. | TRBD1 | TRBJ1-2 | 16 | TRBV19 | CASSTRQGAKDYGYTF | TGTGCCAGTAGTACCCGACAGGGGGCTAAAGACTATGGCTACACCTTC
. | TRBD2 | TRBJ2-5 | 14 | TRBV4-3 | CASSQGLAGETQYF | TGCGCCAGCAGCCAAGGACTAGCGGGGGAGACCCAGTACTTC
. | . | TRBJ1-1 | 14 | TRBV6-1 | CASSVSGVNTEAFF | TGTGCCAGCAGTGTTTCAGGGGTGAACACTGAAGCTTTCTTT
. | . | TRBJ1-2 | 15 | TRBV4-1 | CASSPLGVANYGYTF | TGCGCCAGCAGCCCCCTGGGGGTGGCTAACTATGGCTACACCTTC
once | TRBD2 | TRBJ2-7 | 15 | TRBV30 | CAWSRGSGGRYEQYF | TGTGCCTGGAGCCGGGGGAGCGGGGGGCGCTACGAGCAGTACTTC
. | . | TRBJ1-2 | 13 | TRBV15 | CATSIGANYGYTF | TGTGCCACCAGCATAGGGGCTAACTATGGCTACACCTTC
. | TRBD1 | TRBJ1-1 | 14 | TRBV13 | CASSLTGRRGEAFF | TGTGCCAGCAGCCTGACAGGGAGGAGGGGTGAAGCTTTCTTT
. | . | TRBJ2-1 | 15 | TRBV5-1 | CASSLQGGSYNEQFF | TGCGCCAGCAGCTTGCAGGGGGGCTCCTACAATGAGCAGTTCTTC
. | . | TRBJ2-5 | 20 | TRBV1 | CTSSHIPPYLSGDWEETQYF | TGCACCAGCAGCCACATTCCCCCTTACCTCTCAGGGGATTGGGAAGAGACCCAGTACTTC
once | . | TRBJ1-2 | 15 | TRBV6-4 | CASSSSPGANYGYTF | TGTGCCAGCAGCTCCTCCCCGGGAGCTAACTATGGCTACACCTTC
. | . | TRBJ1-3 | 16 | TRBV28 | CASSLVTGKAGNTIYF | TGTGCCAGCAGTTTAGTAACAGGAAAGGCTGGAAACACCATATATTTT
. | . | TRBJ1-1 | 14 | TRBV6-5 | CASNSRGKKTEAFF | TGTGCCAGCAATAGCCGGGGAAAGAAAACTGAAGCTTTCTTT
. | TRBD2 | TRBJ2-5 | 14 | TRBV6-1 | CASSRGLAGETQYF | TGTGCCAGCAGCCGGGGACTAGCAGGAGAGACCCAGTACTTC
. | TRBD1 | TRBJ1-2 | 15 | TRBV11-2 | CASSSRTGFNYGYTF | TGTGCCAGCAGCTCAAGGACAGGATTTAACTATGGCTACACCTTC
. | . | TRBJ1-3 | 20 | TRBV11-3 | CASSSPEGIEPKPSGNTIYF | TGTGCCAGCAGCTCCCCGGAGGGAATTGAACCTAAACCCTCGGGAAACACCATATATTTT
. | . | TRBJ1-2 | 15 | TRBV30 | CAWSVLSSVGYGYTF | TGTGCCTGGAGTGTACTATCGTCCGTGGGCTATGGCTACACCTTC
. | TRBD1 | TRBJ1-2 | 19 | TRBV18 | CASSPPLGTGGFSNYGYTF | TGTGCCAGCTCACCACCGTTAGGGACAGGGGGCTTCAGCAACTATGGCTACACCTTC
. | TRBD2 | TRBJ2-7 | 17 | TRBV11-2 | CASSLELLAGREGEQYF | TGTGCCAGCAGCTTAGAGTTGCTAGCGGGGAGAGAGGGCGAGCAGTACTTC
. | . | TRBJ1-2 | 19 | TRBV5-6 | CASSLAQLVKLGLAYGYTF | TGTGCCAGCAGCTTGGCCCAGCTCGTCAAGCTGGGGTTAGCATATGGCTACACCTTC
. | TRBD2 | TRBJ2-1 | 18 | TRBV4-3 | CASSQGVASGGLYNEQFF | TGCGCCAGCAGCCAAGGGGTGGCTAGCGGGGGACTCTACAATGAGCAGTTCTTC
. | . | TRBJ1-2 | 14 | TRBV9 | CASSTQETNYGYTF | TGTGCCAGCAGCACACAGGAGACTAACTATGGCTACACCTTC
. | . | TRBJ2-2 | 18 | TRBV7-8 | CASSRGGDSLANTGELFF | TGTGCCAGCAGCAGGGGGGGGGACAGTCTTGCCAACACCGGGGAGCTGTTTTTT
. | . | TRBJ2-3 | 13 | TRBV15 | CATSRAGADTQYF | TGTGCCACCAGCAGGGCAGGGGCCGATACGCAGTATTTT
. | . | TRBJ2-7 | 12 | TRBV6-1 | CASSEVSTEQYF | TGTGCCAGCAGTGAAGTTAGTACCGAGCAGTACTTC
. | . | TRBJ2-7 | 13 | TRBV9 | CASSVTDSYEQYF | TGTGCCAGCAGCGTAACGGACAGCTACGAGCAGTACTTC
. | . | TRBJ2-5 | 13 | TRBV5-1 | CASSFGGTETQYF | TGCGCCAGCAGCTTCGGGGGTACGGAGACCCAGTACTTC
. | . | TRBJ1-5 | 15 | TRBV11-2 | CASSLDWGGNQPQHF | TGTGCCAGCAGCTTAGACTGGGGAGGGAATCAGCCCCAGCATTTT
. | . | TRBJ1-1 | 16 | TRBV27 | CASTPDRRYMNTEAFF | TGTGCCAGCACCCCTGACAGAAGATACATGAACACTGAAGCTTTCTTT
. | TRBD2 | TRBJ2-1 | 18 | TRBV7-8 | CASSLFTSGGGSYNEQFF | TGTGCCAGCAGCTTATTTACTAGCGGGGGAGGTAGCTACAATGAGCAGTTCTTC
once | . | TRBJ2-5 | 19 | TRBV5-1 | CASSSSYPSRGAYQETQYF | TGCGCCAGCAGCTCGTCTTACCCCTCTCGGGGGGCCTACCAAGAGACCCAGTACTTC
. | . | TRBJ1-2 | 14 | TRBV5-5 | CASSLMGGPYGYTF | TGTGCCAGCAGCTTAATGGGGGGACCCTACGGCTACACCTTC
. | . | TRBJ1-6 | 14 | TRBV5-1 | CASSLALYNSPLHF | TGCGCCAGCAGCCTGGCCTTATATAATTCACCCCTCCACTTT
once | . | TRBJ1-2 | 11 | TRBV20-1 | CSARTDYGYTF | TGCAGTGCCAGGACAGACTATGGCTACACCTTC
. | . | TRBJ2-3 | 16 | TRBV5-1 | CASSLSGLNPGDTQYF | TGCGCCAGCAGCTTGTCCGGACTAAATCCAGGAGATACGCAGTATTTT
once | TRBD1 | TRBJ1-2 | 14 | TRBV27 | CASSLRGGAYGYTF | TGTGCCAGCAGTTTAAGAGGGGGCGCCTATGGCTACACCTTC
. | TRBD2 | TRBJ2-7 | 15 | TRBV14 | CASSQSGGRVRGQYF | TGTGCCAGCAGCCAATCGGGGGGGCGCGTCAGAGGGCAGTACTTC
. | TRBD2 | TRBJ2-7 | 16 | TRBV5-4 | CASSARLSGGADEQYF | TGTGCCAGCAGCGCCCGACTCAGCGGGGGGGCGGACGAGCAGTACTTC
. | TRBD1 | TRBJ1-1 | 14 | TRBV19 | CASSIWDRGTEAFF | TGTGCCAGTAGTATTTGGGACAGGGGCACTGAAGCTTTCTTT
. | TRBD2 | TRBJ2-2 | 16 | TRBV9 | CASSPRTSENTGELFF | TGTGCCAGCAGCCCACGGACTAGCGAAAACACCGGGGAGCTGTTTTTT
. | TRBD2 | TRBJ2-5 | 17 | TRBV4-1 | CASSQPRLAGGPETQYF | TGCGCCAGCAGCCAACCGCGACTAGCGGGGGGGCCGGAGACCCAGTACTTC
. | . | TRBJ2-1 | 15 | TRBV27 | CASSLRRRVYNEQFF | TGTGCCAGCAGTTTAAGGCGGAGAGTCTACAATGAGCAGTTCTTC
once | . | TRBJ2-5 | 11 | TRBV4-1 | CASSQGQTQYF | TGCGCCAGCAGCCAAGGGCAGACCCAGTACTTC